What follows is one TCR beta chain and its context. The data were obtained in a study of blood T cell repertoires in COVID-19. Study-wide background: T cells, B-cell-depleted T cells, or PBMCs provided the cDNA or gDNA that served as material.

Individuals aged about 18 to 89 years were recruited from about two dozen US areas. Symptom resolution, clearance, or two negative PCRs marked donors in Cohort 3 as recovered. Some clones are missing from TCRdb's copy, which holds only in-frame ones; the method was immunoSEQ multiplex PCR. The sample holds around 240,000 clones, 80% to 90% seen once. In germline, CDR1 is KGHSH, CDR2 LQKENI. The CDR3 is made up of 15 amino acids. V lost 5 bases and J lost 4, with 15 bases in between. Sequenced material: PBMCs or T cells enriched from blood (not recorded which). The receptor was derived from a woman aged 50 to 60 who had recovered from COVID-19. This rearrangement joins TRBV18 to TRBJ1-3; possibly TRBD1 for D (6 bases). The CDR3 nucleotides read TGTGCCAGCTCAACCATCACAGGGAACGGAAACACCATATATTTT. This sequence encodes CASSTITGNGNTIYF. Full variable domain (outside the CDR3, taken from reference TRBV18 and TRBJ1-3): NAGVMQNPRHLVRRRGQEARLRCSPMKGHSHVYWYRQLPEEGLKFMVYLQKENIIDESGMPKERFSAEFPKEGPSILRIQQVVRGDSAAYFCASSTITGNGNTIYFGEGSWLTVV.